The clone carrying this TCR beta chain showed up many times. Its antigen is not known. These data come from a study of regulatory T cells in long-lasting Graves disease. Germline CDR1 and CDR2: DFQATT and SNEGSKA (reference sequence). The CDR3 runs to 18 residues. V lost 0 bases, J lost 2 bases, and 9 bases stayed unmatched. To make TCR beta libraries, researchers used iRepertoire HTBI primers and Arm-PCR of CDR3 regions. TCRdb ran MiXCR on the multiplex PCR reads and lists one entry per CDR3 protein. The data contain some 410,000 distinct CDR3 sequences, roughly 17% of them seen just once; the ten biggest clones take up about 10%. Regarding time point: newly diagnosed GD, antithyroid drugs for less than 3 months. The TCR library was made from RNA extracted from PBMCs. General observations from the study: New patients shared roughly 980 public clonotypes, fewer than the approximately 2,500 shared by persistent patients.

The same data also went into a second study, on T cells in Graves' hyperthyroidism and ophthalmopathy. That source reports: When the TCR CDR3 underwent first-round RT-PCR, the HTBI primer set was used.

The TCR originated in a woman aged 25-40 years with Graves disease. This chain connects TRBV20-1 to TRBJ2-3, with 12 bases lining up with TRBD2. The sequences come from peripheral blood mononuclear cells (PBMCs), collected at new diagnosis, from a patient treated with antithyroid drugs. For the CDR3, the DNA is TGCAGTGCTAGAGATATGCCTAGCGGGAGGGCCTTCACAGATACGCAGTATTTT. As protein: CSARDMPSGRAFTDTQYF.